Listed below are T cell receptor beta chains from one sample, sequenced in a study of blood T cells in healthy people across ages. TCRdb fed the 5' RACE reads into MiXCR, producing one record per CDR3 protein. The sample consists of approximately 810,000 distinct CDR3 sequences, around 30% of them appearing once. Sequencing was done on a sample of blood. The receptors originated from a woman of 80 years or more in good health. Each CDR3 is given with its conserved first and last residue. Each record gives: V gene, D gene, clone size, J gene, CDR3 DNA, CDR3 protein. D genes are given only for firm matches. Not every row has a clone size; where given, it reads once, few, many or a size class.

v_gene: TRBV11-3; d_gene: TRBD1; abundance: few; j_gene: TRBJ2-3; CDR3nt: TGTGCCAGCAGCTTATCGGGACAGGGGAGTGTTACGCAGTATTTT; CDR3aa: CASSLSGQGSVTQYF
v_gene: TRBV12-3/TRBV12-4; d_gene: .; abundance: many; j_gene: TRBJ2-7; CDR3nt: TGTGCCAGCACCCGGGGGCAGGGCTACGAGCAGTACTTC; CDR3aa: CASTRGQGYEQYF
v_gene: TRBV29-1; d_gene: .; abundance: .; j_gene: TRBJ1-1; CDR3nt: TGCAGCGCCCCGGACAGACCAAACACTGAAGCTTTCTTT; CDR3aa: CSAPDRPNTEAFF
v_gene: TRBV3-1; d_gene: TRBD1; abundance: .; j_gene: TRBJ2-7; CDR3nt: TGTGCCAGCAGCCAAGTTGGGACAGGTCTTCGTACCTACGAGCAGTACTTC; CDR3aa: CASSQVGTGLRTYEQYF
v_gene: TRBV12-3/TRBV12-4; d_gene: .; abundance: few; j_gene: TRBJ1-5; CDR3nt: TGTGCCAGCAGTTCACGACGGCTCCATCAGCCCCAGCATTTT; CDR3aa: CASSSRRLHQPQHF
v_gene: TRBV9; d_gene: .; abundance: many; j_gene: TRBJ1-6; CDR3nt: TGTGCCAGCAGTGTGAGGCCGTCAGGGACAAATTCACCCCTCCACTTT; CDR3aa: CASSVRPSGTNSPLHF
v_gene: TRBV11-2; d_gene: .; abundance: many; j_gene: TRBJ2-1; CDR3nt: TGTGCCAGCAGCTTAAACCGCGTAAATGAGCAGTTCTTC; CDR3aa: CASSLNRVNEQFF
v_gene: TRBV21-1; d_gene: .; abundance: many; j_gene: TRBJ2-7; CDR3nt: TGTGCCAGCAGCATGGACAGGGTATCCTACGAGCAGTACTTC; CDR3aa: CASSMDRVSYEQYF
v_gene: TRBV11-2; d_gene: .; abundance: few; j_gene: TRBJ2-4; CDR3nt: TGTGCCAGCAGCTTAGGAGCCAGCGTCCAAAACATTCAGTACTTC; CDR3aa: CASSLGASVQNIQYF
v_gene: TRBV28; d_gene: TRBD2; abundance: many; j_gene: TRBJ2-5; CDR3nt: TGTGCCAGCAGTTTTCTTTACGGGGGGGCCAAGGAGACCCAGTACTTC; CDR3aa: CASSFLYGGAKETQYF
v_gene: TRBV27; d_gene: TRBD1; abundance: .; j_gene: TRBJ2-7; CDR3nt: TGTGCCAGCAGTGAAAGAGGGGGCGAAGTTTACGAGCAGTACTTC; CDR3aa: CASSERGGEVYEQYF
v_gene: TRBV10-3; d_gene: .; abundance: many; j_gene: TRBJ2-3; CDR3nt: TGTGCCATCAGTGAGTCGAACGGGGTCCTCACGAATACGCAGTATTTT; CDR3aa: CAISESNGVLTNTQYF
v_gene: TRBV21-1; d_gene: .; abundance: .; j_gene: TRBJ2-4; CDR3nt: TGTGCCAGCAGCACGGATGGGTTACGGGGTGGGGAGATCCAGTACTTC; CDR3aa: CASSTDGLRGGEIQYF
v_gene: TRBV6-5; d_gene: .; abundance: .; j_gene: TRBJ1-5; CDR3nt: TGTGCCAGCAGCGCAGGGAGACGTCAGCCCCAGCATTTT; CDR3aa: CASSAGRRQPQHF
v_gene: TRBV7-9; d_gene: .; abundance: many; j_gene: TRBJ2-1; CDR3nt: TGTGCCAGCAGCTTAGCCCGAGGAGACAATGAGCAGTTCTTC; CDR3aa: CASSLARGDNEQFF
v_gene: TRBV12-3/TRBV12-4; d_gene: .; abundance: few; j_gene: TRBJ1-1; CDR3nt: TGTGCCAGCAGTTTAAGTGGTGCGGGAGAAGCTTTCTTT; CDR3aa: CASSLSGAGEAFF
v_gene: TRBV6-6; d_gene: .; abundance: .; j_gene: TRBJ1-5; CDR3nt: TGTGCCTGCAGCCGGGGCTTAAAGAGCAATCAGCCCCAGCATTTT; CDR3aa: CACSRGLKSNQPQHF
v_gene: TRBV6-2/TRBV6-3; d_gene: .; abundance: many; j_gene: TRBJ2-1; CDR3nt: TGTGCCAGCACGAGGGGGGACAATGAGCAGTTCTTC; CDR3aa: CASTRGDNEQFF
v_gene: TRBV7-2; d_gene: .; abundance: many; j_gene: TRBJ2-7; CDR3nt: TGTGCCAGCAGCTTAGGAGGAGGGCCCAACGAGCAGTACTTC; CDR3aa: CASSLGGGPNEQYF
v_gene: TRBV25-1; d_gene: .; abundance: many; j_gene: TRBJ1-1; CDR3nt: TGTGCCAGCAGCCCGGGACGGCTGAACACTGAAGCTTTCTTT; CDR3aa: CASSPGRLNTEAFF
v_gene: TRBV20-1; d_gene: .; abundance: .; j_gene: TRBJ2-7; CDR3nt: TGCAGTGCTCAGCGGAACGAGCAGTACTTC; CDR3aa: CSAQRNEQYF
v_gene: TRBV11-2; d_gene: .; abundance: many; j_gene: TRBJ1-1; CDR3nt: TGTGCCAGCAGCCAAACACGGAACACTGAAGCTTTCTTT; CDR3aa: CASSQTRNTEAFF
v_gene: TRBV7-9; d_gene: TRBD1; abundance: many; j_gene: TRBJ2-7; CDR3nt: TGTGCCAGCAGCTTAGATGGGACAGGGAGCGAGCAGTACTTC; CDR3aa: CASSLDGTGSEQYF
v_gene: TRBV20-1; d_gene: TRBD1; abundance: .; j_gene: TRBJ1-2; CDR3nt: TGCAGTCTACCCGGTGGGACAGGGGAGTCCCGAAACTATGGCTACACCTTC; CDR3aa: CSLPGGTGESRNYGYTF
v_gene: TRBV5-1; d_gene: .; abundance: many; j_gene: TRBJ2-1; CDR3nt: TGCGCCAGCAGCTTGGAGGCCCCAGGGGGGCAGGGCTACAATGAGCAGTTCTTC; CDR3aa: CASSLEAPGGQGYNEQFF